This TCR beta chain was obtained from a study of regulatory T cells in long-lasting Graves disease. The study, taken as a whole, reports: The small sample size may have reduced accuracy. There were preferences for TRBV28, TRBJ1-2 and TRBJ2-5 in persistent disease. The number of shared public clonotypes was higher in persistent patients (around 2,500) than new patients (more than 850).

Both iRepertoire HTBI primers and Arm-PCR of CDR3 regions were used to build the TCR beta libraries. TCRdb independently ran MiXCR on the multiplex PCR reads; one entry per CDR3 protein. Of 200,000 to 250,000 distinct CDR3 sequences listed, 20% to 25% were seen once; the top ten hold approximately 15%. At least ten counts were recorded for this clonotype. Its antigen is still unknown. Germline V lookup: CDR1 DFQATT, CDR2 SNEGSKA (reference sequence). This CDR3 contains 14 residues. V lost 6 bases and J lost 4, with 16 bases in between. Time point meaning: newly diagnosed GD, antithyroid drugs for less than 3 months. Preparation of the TCR library used RNA extracted from PBMCs. An endocrinology unit in Xi'an, China, supplied the patients.

Material: peripheral blood mononuclear cells (PBMCs), obtained at new diagnosis, from a patient treated with antithyroid drugs. V gene TRBV20-1 combines with J gene TRBJ1-5, with D perhaps matching TRBD1 (6 bases). The source is a female donor with Graves disease. The CDR3 nucleotides are TGCAGTGCAAAAGCCCGGGACACAAATCAGCCCCAGCATTTT. It yields the protein CSAKARDTNQPQHF.